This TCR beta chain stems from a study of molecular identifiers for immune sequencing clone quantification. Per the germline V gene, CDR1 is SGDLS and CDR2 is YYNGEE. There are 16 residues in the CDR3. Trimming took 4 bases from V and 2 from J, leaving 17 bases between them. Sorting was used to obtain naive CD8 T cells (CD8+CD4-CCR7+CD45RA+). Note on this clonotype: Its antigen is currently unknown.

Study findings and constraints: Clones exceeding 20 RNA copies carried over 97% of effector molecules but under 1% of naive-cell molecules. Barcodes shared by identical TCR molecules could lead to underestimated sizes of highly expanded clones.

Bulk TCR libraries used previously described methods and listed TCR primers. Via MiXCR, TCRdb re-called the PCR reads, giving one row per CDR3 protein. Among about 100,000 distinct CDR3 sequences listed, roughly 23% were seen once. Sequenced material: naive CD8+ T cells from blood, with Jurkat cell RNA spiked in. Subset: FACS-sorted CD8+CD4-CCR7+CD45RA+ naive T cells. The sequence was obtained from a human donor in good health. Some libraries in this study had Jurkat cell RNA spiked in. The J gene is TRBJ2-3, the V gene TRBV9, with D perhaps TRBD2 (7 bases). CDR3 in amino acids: CASSPWGGGYTDTQYF. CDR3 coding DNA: TGTGCCAGCAGCCCCTGGGGAGGGGGGTACACAGATACGCAGTATTTT.